What follows describes a single T cell receptor beta chain. The sample carries other DNA sequences with the same CDR3. This sample is part of a study of control samples from healthy donors and cancer patients. Some clones are missing from TCRdb's copy, which holds only in-frame ones; the method was immunoSEQ multiplex PCR. The sample consists of about 110,000 clones, around 89% of them appearing once. The CDR3 has 16 amino acids. CDR1 and CDR2 (germline): SGHNT, YENEEA. J was trimmed by 7 bases and V by 6 bases; bases with no gene match: 13. V usage is TRBV11-3 and J usage is TRBJ2-2, with 8 nucleotides matching TRBD2. Sequenced input: blood. This TCR was recovered from a woman in her 50s in good health. CDR3 sequence: CASSSSGGGRIGELFF. The CDR3, as DNA: TGTGCCAGCAGTTCCTCCGGGGGGGGCCGTATCGGGGAGCTGTTTTTT.